This record concerns one T cell receptor (beta chain) sequence. Its antigen is currently not known. No much larger clone is present one base from it, and per-base qualities are unavailable. Germline trimming: 0 bases from V, 5 bases from J; junction bases outside gene matches: 11. From its cysteine to its phenylalanine, the CDR3 spans 18 amino acids. Only the CDR3 portion is preserved as DNA: 54 bases, with reading frame beginning at the first base. The germline V gene gives CDR1 as MNHEY and CDR2 as SVGEGT. Each collaborating institution followed its own protocols to collect whole blood in K2EDTA tubes. For TCRbeta analysis, collaborator samples were shipped as frozen whole blood, as isolated PBMCs, or as DNA extracted from either sample type. This specimen comes from a study of blood T cell repertoires in COVID-19 (dated by TCRdb to 2019 to 2021). Context from the whole study: Collaborator samples came from the United States, Italy and Spain and covered acute and convalescent phases of COVID-19. The prospective study material was composed of cDNA or gDNA derived from T cells, B-cell-depleted T cells, or PBMCs. Subjects who had been exposed to COVID-19, were actively infected with it, or had recovered from it provided the deeply sampled blood TCRbeta repertoires that made up the dataset. The repertoires were released in a freely available public database meant as a resource for research on the immune response to SARS-CoV-2. The samples were drawn from two sources: the first 160 participants of the ongoing ImmuneRACE study, and 1,254 subjects contributed by 6 global collaborators. Nearly every sample came with metadata listing a de-identified subject ID, COVID-19 status, age in years and sex. Where HLA class I and class II types were available, the types were taken from metadata supplied by the sample provider, not from assay-based typing. Beyond this particular receptor, the publication reports: How much clinical and demographic metadata was included differed by source and by participant, and the metadata was provided uncurated.

TCRbeta CDR3 regions were amplified from genomic DNA using the immunoSEQ Assay, a bias-controlled multiplex PCR. In the original analysis: Within the assay, amplification of reference gene primers was used to estimate how many nucleated cells each sample contained. To quantify the absolute abundance of each unique TCRbeta CDR3 rearrangement, sequence reads were collapsed and filtered. For each sample, productive Simpson clonality was calculated as the square root of Simpson's diversity index across productive rearrangements. TCRdb limited this immuneACCESS table to in-frame rearrangements with V and J called. A share of clones is missing; checked studies link under half to unresolved V genes, and the rest is unexplained. That table furnishes V, J and clone size, whereas the DNA furnished D and trimming. The sample table records 100,000 to 120,000 clones; roughly 85% of these occur just once. Together, the top ten hold around 5.1% of the sample.

The sequencing sample was made of peripheral blood. The receptor comes from a human donor in a cohort sampled during active COVID-19. Here the chain combines TRBV6-2 or TRBV6-3 and TRBJ2-7; 12 bases in the middle match TRBD2. The CDR3 protein: CASSYSLVTSGSVHEQYF. The DNA sequence is as follows: TGTGCCAGCAGTTACTCACTCGTGACTAGCGGGAGTGTCCACGAGCAGTACTTC.